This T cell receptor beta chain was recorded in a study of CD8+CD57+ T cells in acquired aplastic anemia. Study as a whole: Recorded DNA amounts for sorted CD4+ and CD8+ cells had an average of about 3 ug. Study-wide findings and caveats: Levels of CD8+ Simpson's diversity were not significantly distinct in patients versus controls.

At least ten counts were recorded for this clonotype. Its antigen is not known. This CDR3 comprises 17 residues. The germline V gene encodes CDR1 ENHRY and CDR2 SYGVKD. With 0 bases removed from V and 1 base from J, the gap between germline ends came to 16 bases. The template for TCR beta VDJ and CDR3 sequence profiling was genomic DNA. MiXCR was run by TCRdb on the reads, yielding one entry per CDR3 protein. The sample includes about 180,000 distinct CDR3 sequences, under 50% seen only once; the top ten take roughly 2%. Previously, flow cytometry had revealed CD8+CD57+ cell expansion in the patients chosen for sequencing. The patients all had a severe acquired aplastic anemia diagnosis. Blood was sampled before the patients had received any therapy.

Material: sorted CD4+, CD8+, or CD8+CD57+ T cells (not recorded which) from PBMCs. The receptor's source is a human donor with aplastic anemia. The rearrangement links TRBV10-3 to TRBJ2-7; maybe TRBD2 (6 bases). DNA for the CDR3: TGTGCCATCAGTGAGTCGACTGGGCGGGAAAGGTCCTACGAGCAGTACTTC. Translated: CAISESTGRERSYEQYF.